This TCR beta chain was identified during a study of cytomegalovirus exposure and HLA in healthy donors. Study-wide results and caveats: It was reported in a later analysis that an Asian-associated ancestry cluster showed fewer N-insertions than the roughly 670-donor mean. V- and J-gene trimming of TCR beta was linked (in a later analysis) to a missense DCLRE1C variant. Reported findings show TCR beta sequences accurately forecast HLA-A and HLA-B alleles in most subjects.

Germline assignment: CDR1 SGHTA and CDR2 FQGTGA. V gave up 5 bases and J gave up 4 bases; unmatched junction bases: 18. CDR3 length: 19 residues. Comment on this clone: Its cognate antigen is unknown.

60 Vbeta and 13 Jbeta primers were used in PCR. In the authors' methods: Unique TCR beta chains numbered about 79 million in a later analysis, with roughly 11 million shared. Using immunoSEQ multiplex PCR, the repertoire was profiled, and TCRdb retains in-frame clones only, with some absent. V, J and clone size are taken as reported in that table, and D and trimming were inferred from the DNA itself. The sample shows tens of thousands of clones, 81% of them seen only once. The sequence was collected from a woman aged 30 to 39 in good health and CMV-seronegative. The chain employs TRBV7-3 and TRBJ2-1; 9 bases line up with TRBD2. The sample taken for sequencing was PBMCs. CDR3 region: CASSLRPSLREGGYNEQFF. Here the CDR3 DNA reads TGTGCCAGCAGCCTCAGACCCTCTTTGCGGGAGGGCGGGTACAATGAGCAGTTCTTC.